This T cell receptor (beta chain) was sequenced during a study of identical twins. No donor was unhealthy or non-Caucasian. The cDNA had a unique molecular identifier and a template-switch universal primer site. TCRdb recomputed calls from the 5' RACE reads with MiXCR, one row per CDR3 protein. The table shows 240,000 or so distinct CDR3 sequences, with roughly a tenth occurring only once. This clonotype was seen only a few times. What it binds is unknown. This CDR3 comprises 14 residues. The study's findings and limits: Cord blood beta clonotypes present at high abundance carried fewer insertions; no such pattern appeared in memory repertoires. Excess low generation probability was seen in twin-shared out-of-frame alpha sequences.

The TCR sequence derives from a man between 50 and 59 years old in good health. The genes are TRBV21-1 and TRBJ1-6; the D call of TRBD1 is as the table states it, not checked on the DNA. TRBV21-1 is deemed a pseudogene. Material for sequencing was memory T cells sorted from blood. CDR3 in DNA: TGTGCCAGCAGCATGGGGGGGGCGCATTCACCCCTCCACTTT. Encoded protein: CASSMGGAHSPLHF.